This T cell receptor beta chain appears in the sequencing data of a study of T cells after yellow fever vaccination. In regard to this clonotype: Its antigen is currently unknown.

Trimming pared 4 bases from V and 9 bases from J, leaving 18 bases between. Germline lookup yields CDR1 KGHDR and CDR2 SFDVKD. CDR3 length: 15 amino acids. Template-switching 5'RACE yielded the TCR cDNA; a universal primer site and UMIs were added in the process. TCRdb processed the 5' RACE reads anew with MiXCR; each CDR3 protein has one entry. The data hold some 400,000 distinct CDR3 sequences, with around 19% observed a single time. Study-level results: There was a possibility that FACS-sorted repertoires contained abundant clonotypes contaminating from the bulk population.

J is TRBJ2-1 and V is TRBV24-1, with D uncertain. The receptor comes from a man aged 18-30 years who received the YFV17D yellow fever vaccine. Specimen: PBMCs, collected before the yellow fever booster vaccination. The CDR3, as DNA: TGTGCCACCAGTGAAACAAACAACTTGGGTGGTGAGCAGTTCTTC. This encodes CATSETNNLGGEQFF.